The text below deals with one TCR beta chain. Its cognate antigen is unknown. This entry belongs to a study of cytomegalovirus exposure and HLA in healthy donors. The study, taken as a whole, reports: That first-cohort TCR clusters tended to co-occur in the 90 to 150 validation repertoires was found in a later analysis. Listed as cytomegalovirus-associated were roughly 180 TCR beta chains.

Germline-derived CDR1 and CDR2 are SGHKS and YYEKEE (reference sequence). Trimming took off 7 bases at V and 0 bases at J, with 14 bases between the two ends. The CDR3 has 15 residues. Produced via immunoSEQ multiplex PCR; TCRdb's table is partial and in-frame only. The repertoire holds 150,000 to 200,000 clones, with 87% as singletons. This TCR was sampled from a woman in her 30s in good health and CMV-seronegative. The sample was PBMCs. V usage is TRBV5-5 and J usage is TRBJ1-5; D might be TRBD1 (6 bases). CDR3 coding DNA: TGTGCCAGCCGAGGACAGCTGATTAGCAATCAGCCCCAGCATTTT. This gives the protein CASRGQLISNQPQHF.